This passage covers 4 T cell receptor beta chains from one sample sequenced in a study of PD-L1 blockade in urothelial cancer. The sample's time point: pretreatment peripheral blood. Data came from immunoSEQ multiplex PCR; TCRdb stores just in-frame clones and leaves some out. Here the sample spans more than 15,000 clones, about 91% being singletons. Specimen: PBMCs, collected around atezolizumab (anti-PD-L1) treatment. The receptors come from a man in his 70s with urothelial cancer.

This chain links TRBV5-4 with TRBJ1-2; TRBD1 might be the D (5 bases). Germline loops: CDR1 SGHNT, CDR2 YYREEE (reference sequence). The V end lost 4 bases, the J end lost 6 bases, and 16 bases lay between the germline ends. There are 14 residues in the CDR3. The CDR3 region has the DNA TGTGCCAGCAGCCTAGGGGCCGGAGTAAATGGCTACACCTTC. Protein product: CASSLGAGVNGYTF. Using reference TRBV5-4 and TRBJ1-2 for the parts outside the CDR3, the full variable domain is ETGVTQSPTHLIKTRGQQVTLRCSSQSGHNTVSWYQQALGQGPQFIFQYYREEENGRGNFPPRFSGLQFPNYSSELNVNALELDDSALYLCASSLGAGVNGYTFGSGTRLTVV.

This chain uses TRBV10-1 with TRBJ1-1; TRBD1 agrees at 7 bases. The CDR3 length is 14 residues. Germline V gives CDR1 WNHNN, CDR2 SYGVQD (reference sequence). V was clipped by 8 bases and J by 1 base; unmatched bases: 7. In DNA form, the CDR3 reads TGCGCCAGCCAAGACAGGGCAGGGAACACTGAAGCTTTCTTT. Its protein is CASQDRAGNTEAFF.

This clone has a handful of counts. The chain links TRBV19 to TRBJ1-5; 10 nucleotides align to TRBD1. Trimming removed 3 bases from V and 2 bases from J; junction bases left unmatched: 4. CDR1 and CDR2 from the germline V gene are LNHDA and SQIVND (reference sequence). The CDR3 is 16 amino acids. The CDR3 bases are TGTGCCAGTAGTATGGGCGGGACAGGGGGCAATCAGCCCCAGCATTTT. Its protein product is CASSMGGTGGNQPQHF.

This chain links TRBV7-9 with TRBJ2-3; possibly TRBD1 for D (6 bases). Germline V CDR1 and CDR2: SEHNR, FQNEAQ (reference sequence). The CDR3 length is 14 residues. The germline V and J ends were trimmed by 5 bases and 5 bases, with 14 bases remaining between them. CDR3 amino acids: CASSLAGGGDTQYF. As DNA, the CDR3 is TGTGCCAGCAGCCTGGCTGGGGGCGGAGATACGCAGTATTTT.